This entry concerns a single T cell receptor (beta chain). The record originates from a study of T cell changes during pregnancy in multiple sclerosis. Germline V gene lookup returns CDR1 KGHSH and CDR2 LQKENI. Trimming at V came to 3 bases and at J to 0 bases, leaving 2 bases not matched to a gene. CDR3 length: 16 residues. Repertoires were generated with immunoSEQ multiplex PCR, while TCRdb's copy carries only in-frame clones and drops some. The data contain some 85,000 clones, approximately 94% of them singletons. This receptor was taken from a female donor with multiple sclerosis, enrolled in a pregnancy study. This sequence joins TRBV18 and TRBJ1-3, with 10 bases matching TRBD1. The starting material was peripheral blood, obtained in the third trimester of pregnancy. The CDR3 DNA sequence: TGTGCCAGCTCACCGGGACAGGGGTTCTCTGGAAACACCATATATTTT. Amino acids: CASSPGQGFSGNTIYF.